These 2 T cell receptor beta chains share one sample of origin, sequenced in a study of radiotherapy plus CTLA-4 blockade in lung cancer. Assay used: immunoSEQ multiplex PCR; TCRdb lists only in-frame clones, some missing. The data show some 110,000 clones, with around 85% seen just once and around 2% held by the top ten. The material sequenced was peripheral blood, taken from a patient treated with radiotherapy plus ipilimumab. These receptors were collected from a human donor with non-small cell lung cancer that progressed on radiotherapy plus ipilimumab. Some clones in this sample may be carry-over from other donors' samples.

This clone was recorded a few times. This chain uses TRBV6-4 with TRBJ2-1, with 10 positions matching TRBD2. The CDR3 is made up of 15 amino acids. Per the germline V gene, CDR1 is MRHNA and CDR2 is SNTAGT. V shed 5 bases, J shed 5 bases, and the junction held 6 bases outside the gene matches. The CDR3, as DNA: TGTGCCAGCAGTCTAAGCGGGGGGGAAAACAATGAGCAGTTCTTC. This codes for CASSLSGGENNEQFF.

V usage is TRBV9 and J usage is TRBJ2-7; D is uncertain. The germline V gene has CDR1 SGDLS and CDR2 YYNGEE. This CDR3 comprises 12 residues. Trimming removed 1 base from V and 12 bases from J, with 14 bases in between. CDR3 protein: CASSVRTRVVYF. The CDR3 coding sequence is TGTGCCAGCAGCGTACGGACCCGAGTTGTGTACTTC.